A few counts support the clone carrying this T cell receptor beta chain. The sample belongs to a study of cytomegalovirus exposure and HLA in healthy donors. This PCR relied on a set of 60 Vbeta primers and 13 Jbeta primers. Sequenced by immunoSEQ multiplex PCR; TCRdb stores in-frame clones only, minus some. In the table there are some 170,000 clones, about 80% of which are singletons. The receptor comes from a woman aged 40 to 55 in good health and CMV-seronegative. The specimen sequenced was PBMCs.

The CDR3 coding sequence is TGTGCCAGCAGTCTGGGACAGAGCTCCTACGAGCAGTACTTC. This encodes CASSLGQSSYEQYF. V is TRBV27 and J is TRBJ2-7, with 7 bases lining up with TRBD1. V trimming: 5 bases; J trimming: 0 bases; junction bases outside the gene matches: 4. Per germline, CDR1 MNHEY and CDR2 SMNVEV (reference sequence). There are 14 residues in the CDR3.